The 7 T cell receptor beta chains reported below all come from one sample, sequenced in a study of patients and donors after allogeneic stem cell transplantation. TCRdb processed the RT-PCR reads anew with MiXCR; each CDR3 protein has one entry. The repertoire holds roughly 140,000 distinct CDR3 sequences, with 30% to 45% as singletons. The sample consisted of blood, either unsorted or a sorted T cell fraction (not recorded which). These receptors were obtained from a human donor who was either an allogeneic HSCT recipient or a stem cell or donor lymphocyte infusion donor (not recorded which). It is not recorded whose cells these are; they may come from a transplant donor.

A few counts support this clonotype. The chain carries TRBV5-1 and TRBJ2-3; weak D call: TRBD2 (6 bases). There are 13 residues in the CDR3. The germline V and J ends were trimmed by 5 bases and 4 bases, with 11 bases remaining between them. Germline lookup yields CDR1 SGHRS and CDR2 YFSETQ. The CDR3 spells CASSSGEPDTQYF. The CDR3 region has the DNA TGCGCCAGCAGTTCGGGGGAGCCAGATACGCAGTATTTT.

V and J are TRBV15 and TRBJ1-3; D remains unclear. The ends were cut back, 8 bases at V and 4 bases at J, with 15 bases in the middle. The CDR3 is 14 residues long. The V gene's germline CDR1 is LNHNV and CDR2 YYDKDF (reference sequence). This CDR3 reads CATPLGRQGNTIYF. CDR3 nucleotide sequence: TGTGCCACCCCACTCGGGCGTCAGGGAAACACCATATATTTT.

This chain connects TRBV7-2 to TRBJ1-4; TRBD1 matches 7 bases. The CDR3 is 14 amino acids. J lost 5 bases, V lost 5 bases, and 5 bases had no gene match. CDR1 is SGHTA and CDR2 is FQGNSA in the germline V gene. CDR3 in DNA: TGTGCCAGCAGCCGCCGGGACAGCAATGAAAAACTGTTTTTT. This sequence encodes CASSRRDSNEKLFF.

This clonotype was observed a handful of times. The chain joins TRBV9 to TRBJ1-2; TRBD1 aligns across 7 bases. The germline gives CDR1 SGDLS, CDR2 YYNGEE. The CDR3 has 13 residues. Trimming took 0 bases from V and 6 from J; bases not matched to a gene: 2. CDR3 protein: CASSVETGNGYTF. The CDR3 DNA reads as TGTGCCAGCAGCGTAGAGACAGGGAATGGCTACACCTTC.

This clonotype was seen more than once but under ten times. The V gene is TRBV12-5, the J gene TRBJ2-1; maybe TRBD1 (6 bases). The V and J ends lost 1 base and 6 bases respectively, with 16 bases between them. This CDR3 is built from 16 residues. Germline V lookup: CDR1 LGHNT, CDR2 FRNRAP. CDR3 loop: CASGLGPQGLGNEQFF. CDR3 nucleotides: TGTGCTAGTGGTTTGGGCCCCCAGGGGCTCGGCAATGAGCAGTTCTTC. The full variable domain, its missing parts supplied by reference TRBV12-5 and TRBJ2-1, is DARVTQTPRHKVTEMGQEVTMRCQPILGHNTVFWYRQTMMQGLELLAYFRNRAPLDDSGMPKDRFSAEMPDATLATLKIQPSEPRDSAVYFCASGLGPQGLGNEQFFGPGTRLTVL.

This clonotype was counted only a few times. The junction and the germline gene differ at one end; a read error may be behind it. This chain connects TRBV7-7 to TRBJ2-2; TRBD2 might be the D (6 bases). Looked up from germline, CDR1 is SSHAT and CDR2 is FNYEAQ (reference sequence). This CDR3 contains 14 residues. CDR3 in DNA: TGTGCTAGCAGCTTGGGGGGGAACACCGGGGAGCTGTTTTTT. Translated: CASSLGGNTGELFF.

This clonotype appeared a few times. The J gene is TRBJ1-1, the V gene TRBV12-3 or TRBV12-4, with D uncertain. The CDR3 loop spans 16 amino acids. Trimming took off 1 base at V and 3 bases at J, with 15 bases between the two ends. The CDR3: CASSLGADRRDTEAFF. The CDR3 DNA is TGTGCCAGCAGTTTAGGGGCAGACCGGCGGGACACTGAAGCTTTCTTT.